Below, 13 T cell receptor beta chains from the same sample are listed, as sequenced in a study of technical replicates of blood from a few donors (dated by TCRdb to between 2016 and 2019). The library relied on the immunoSEQ multiplex PCR assay. The clones in this table, taken by TCRdb from immuneACCESS, are in-frame only. Not every clone is retained; where verified, under half of the shortfall comes from an unresolved V gene, and the cause of the rest is unknown. The sample data list approximately 73,000 clones, and roughly 97% of these were observed just once. The top ten hold roughly 0.35% of the sample. Sequenced sample: T cells isolated from PBMCs. These receptor sequences come from a human donor in good health.

The rearrangement uses TRBV7-2 and TRBJ2-5, with 11 positions matching TRBD2. CDR1 SGHTA and CDR2 FQGNSA come from the germline V gene. Trimming removed 5 bases from V and 5 bases from J; junction bases left unmatched: 7. The CDR3 totals 15 residues. The CDR3 DNA reads TGTGCCAGCAGCCCCCTAGCGGGAGGTGGGGAGACCCAGTACTTC. It yields the protein CASSPLAGGGETQYF.

The chain recombines TRBV5-1 with TRBJ2-1; 10 bases match TRBD2. The junction had 7 bases not matched to a gene; V was cut back by 4 bases and J by 3 bases. From germline, CDR1 is SGHRS and CDR2 YFSETQ. CDR3 length: 16 residues. Here the CDR3 reads CASSDRTSGNYNEQFF. Written as DNA, the CDR3 is TGCGCCAGCAGCGATAGAACTAGCGGGAACTACAATGAGCAGTTCTTC.

This chain uses TRBV19 with TRBJ2-7; a possible D gene is TRBD2 (5 bases). CDR1 is LNHDA, CDR2 SQIVND, per germline (reference sequence). Deletions cut 3 bases from V and 3 bases from J, with 12 bases between. The CDR3 consists of 14 residues. The DNA of the CDR3 is TGTGCCAGTAGTATTAGGCGGGCCGACTACGAGCAGTACTTC. Amino acids: CASSIRRADYEQYF.

The rearrangement links TRBV27 to TRBJ2-2; D uncertain. V was shortened by 3 bases and J by 2 bases, with 4 bases between the two germline ends. This CDR3 is 13 amino acids long. Germline values: CDR1 MNHEY, CDR2 SMNVEV (reference sequence). In nucleotides, the CDR3 is TGTGCCAGCAGTTTTCTAAACACCGGGGAGCTGTTTTTT. This sequence encodes CASSFLNTGELFF.

The chain uses TRBV7-9 and TRBJ2-7, with D maybe TRBD1 (5 bases). Trimming left V 5 bases short and J 5 bases short, with 16 bases between. Germline CDR1 SEHNR, CDR2 FQNEAQ (reference sequence). This CDR3 spans 14 amino acids. The CDR3 DNA is TGTGCCAGCAGCCCTGGGCAGGGTATCAACGAGCAGTACTTC. As protein: CASSPGQGINEQYF.

The chain uses TRBV13 and TRBJ2-1; 10 positions match TRBD2. V trimming: 2 bases; J trimming: 6 bases; junction bases outside the gene matches: 7. The CDR3 totals 16 residues. In germline, CDR1 is PRHDT, CDR2 FYEKMQ (reference sequence). CDR3 nucleotide sequence: TGTGCCAGCAGCTTAAGTCTAGCGGGAGTTAGCAATGAGCAGTTCTTC. Amino acids: CASSLSLAGVSNEQFF.

The rearrangement joins TRBV11-2 to TRBJ2-7; no reliable D call. The CDR3 is 12 amino acids. Germline V gene lookup returns CDR1 SGHAT and CDR2 FQNNGV. V was cut by 2 bases and J by 5 bases, with 7 bases left in between. The CDR3 sequence is CASSLRLDEQYF. The CDR3 bases are TGTGCCAGCAGCTTAAGACTTGACGAGCAGTACTTC.

This clone was seen just once. The gene calls are TRBV7-2 and TRBJ2-7; no definite D call. The CDR3 covers 15 residues. The germline CDR1 and CDR2 sequences are SGHTA and FQGNSA. The V gene lost 4 bases and the J gene lost 1 base, with 14 bases spanning the gap. CDR3 residues: CASSSKQSHSYEQYF. The CDR3 coding sequence is TGTGCCAGCAGCTCTAAACAGTCCCATTCCTACGAGCAGTACTTC. Based on the CDR3 plus reference TRBV7-2 and TRBJ2-7, the full variable domain is GAGVSQSPSNKVTEKGKDVELRCDPISGHTALYWYRQSLGQGLEFLIYFQGNSAPDKSGLPSDRFSAERTGGSVSTLTIQRTQQEDSAVYLCASSSKQSHSYEQYFGPGTRLTVT.

The chain couples TRBV19 to TRBJ2-7; possibly TRBD2 for D (5 bases). The germline gives CDR1 LNHDA, CDR2 SQIVND (reference sequence). Trimming took off 4 bases at V and 4 bases at J, with 26 bases between the two ends. The CDR3 is made up of 18 amino acids. CDR3 coding DNA: TGTGCCAGTAGTACCGCTCCATCATTCGGAGGTTCGGTTTACGAGCAGTACTTC. Protein sequence: CASSTAPSFGGSVYEQYF.

The chain has TRBV7-9 and TRBJ1-5; a weak D match, TRBD1 (6 bases). Germline-derived CDR1 and CDR2 are SEHNR and FQNEAQ (reference sequence). The CDR3 is made up of 16 amino acids. V was clipped by 2 bases and J by 3 bases, with 14 bases between them. The CDR3 nucleotides are TGTGCCAGCAGCTTATCGGGACAAGGGAACAATCAGCCCCAGCATTTT. Translating gives CASSLSGQGNNQPQHF.

The CDR3 reads CASSLGRGLDNEQFF. CDR3 sequence (DNA): TGTGCCAGCAGCTTAGGTAGGGGACTGGACAATGAGCAGTTCTTC. The chain is built from TRBV7-8 and TRBJ2-1, with a weak D call TRBD2 (6 bases). Trimming removed 1 base from V and 5 bases from J, with 12 bases in between. Germline CDR1 and CDR2: SGHVS and FQNEAQ. CDR3 length equals 15 residues. Supplemented by reference TRBV7-8 and TRBJ2-1, the full variable domain reads GAGVSQSPRYKVAKRGQDVALRCDPISGHVSLFWYQQALGQGPEFLTYFQNEAQLDKSGLPSDRFFAERPEGSVSTLKIQRTQQEDSAVYLCASSLGRGLDNEQFFGPGTRLTVL.

The rearrangement joins TRBV28 to TRBJ2-7; no definite D call. The CDR3 totals 15 residues. V lost 5 bases and J 0 bases, leaving 14 bases between the germline ends. In germline, CDR1 is MDHEN, CDR2 SYDVKM. In DNA form, the CDR3 reads TGTGCCAGCAGTCCCCGTAATACTTTCTCCTACGAGCAGTACTTC. Translation: CASSPRNTFSYEQYF.

Remarks on this clone: Germline is not matched at one junction end, which may reflect a read error. V usage is TRBV7-7 and J usage is TRBJ2-5, with TRBD2 matching over 9 bases. Per germline, CDR1 SSHAT and CDR2 FNYEAQ (reference sequence). This CDR3 has 13 amino acids. Written as DNA, the CDR3 is TGTGCTAGCAGCACTAGCGGGTGGGAGACCCAGTACTTC. This gives the protein CASSTSGWETQYF.